The next 24 T cell receptor beta chains were all read from a single sample in a study of immune cell composition in non-small cell lung cancer. Normal lung was taken at the farthest possible site, at least 3 cm from tumour. The data were produced by immunoSEQ multiplex PCR, yet TCRdb's version contains in-frame clones alone and is incomplete. Here the sample spans thousands of clones, 67% being singletons. Sequencing input: non-adjacent lung tissue. The receptors shown here come from a human donor with non-small cell lung cancer.

This chain links TRBV15 with TRBJ2-6; 11 positions match TRBD1. This CDR3 has 18 residues. Germline CDR1 reads LNHNV; CDR2 reads YYDKDF (reference sequence). The junction had 8 bases not matched to a gene; V was cut back by 5 bases and J by 2 bases. This CDR3 is CATSHHGQGAAGANVLTF. CDR3 coding DNA: TGTGCCACCAGCCACCACGGACAGGGGGCAGCTGGGGCCAACGTCCTGACTTTC.

The chain combines TRBV5-2 with TRBJ1-2; the DNA was not used to check the table's D call, TRBD1. TRBV5-2 is a pseudogene locus. The CDR3 sequence is 14 residues long. The CDR3 DNA sequence: TGTGCCAGAAGCTCCTCAACAGGGGTCTATGGCTACACCTTC. This translates into CARSSSTGVYGYTF.

The chain is built from TRBV7-3 and TRBJ2-1; D is unresolved. Germline values: CDR1 SGHTA, CDR2 FQGTGA. CDR3 length: 15 amino acids. Deletions cut 5 bases from V and 2 bases from J, with 13 bases between. As DNA, the CDR3 is TGTGCCAGCAGCCCATCTTTTGGCCCCTACAATGAGCAGTTCTTC. It specifies CASSPSFGPYNEQFF.

This sequence joins TRBV2 and TRBJ1-1; no reliable D call. Looked up from germline, CDR1 is SNHLY and CDR2 is FYNNEI. CDR3 length equals 14 residues. The V end lost 6 bases, the J end lost 1 base, and 12 bases lay between the germline ends. The CDR3, as DNA: TGTGCCAGCAGGCTTGCGAGAGAGAACACTGAAGCTTTCTTT. Protein product: CASRLARENTEAFF.

The chain recombines TRBV28 with TRBJ2-2, with unresolved D. CDR3 length equals 14 residues. Germline CDR1 MDHEN, CDR2 SYDVKM. With 1 base removed from V and 1 base from J, the gap between germline ends came to 4 bases. CDR3 nucleotides: TGTGCCAGCAGTTTATCTCTGAACACCGGGGAGCTGTTTTTT. Amino acid sequence: CASSLSLNTGELFF.

The chain couples TRBV2 to TRBJ2-3; D might be TRBD2 (6 bases). V lost 8 bases to trimming and J lost 1 base, with 16 bases between them. There are 15 residues in the CDR3. Germline V gene data show CDR1 as SNHLY and CDR2 as FYNNEI. CDR3: CASGPTGLRTDTQYF. CDR3 sequence (DNA): TGTGCCAGCGGACCAACGGGACTCCGCACAGATACGCAGTATTTT.

This clone was counted a few times. This sequence joins TRBV2 and TRBJ2-3, with D possibly being TRBD2 (6 bases). The CDR3 spans 14 residues. Trimming stripped 7 bases from V and 3 bases from J, with 14 bases between. Germline values: CDR1 SNHLY, CDR2 FYNNEI. CDR3 sequence reads: CASKQGGVTDTQYF. CDR3 bases: TGTGCCAGCAAGCAAGGCGGGGTGACAGATACGCAGTATTTT. Together with reference TRBV2 and TRBJ2-3, the CDR3 gives the full variable domain: EPEVTQTPSHQVTQMGQEVILRCVPISNHLYFYWYRQILGQKVEFLVSFYNNEISEKSEIFDDQFSVERPDGSNFTLKIRSTKLEDSAMYFCASKQGGVTDTQYFGPGTRLTVL.

The J gene is TRBJ1-6, the V gene TRBV5-4, with TRBD1 matching 7 bases. Germline assignment: CDR1 SGHNT and CDR2 YYREEE (reference sequence). The CDR3 sequence is 16 residues long. Losses at the gene ends were 0 bases for V and 3 bases for J; bases not matched to a gene: 3. The CDR3 loop reads CASSLGQGGYNSPLHF. Written as DNA, the CDR3 is TGTGCCAGCAGCTTGGGACAGGGTGGCTATAATTCACCCCTCCACTTT.

In this sample, this clone turned up once. J is TRBJ2-3 and V is TRBV21-1; TRBD2 is the table's D call and was not checked against the DNA. TRBV21-1 is labeled a pseudogene. The CDR3 extends over 16 amino acids. The CDR3: CASSKRRGARLVTQYF. As DNA, the CDR3 is TGTGCCAGCAGCAAACGGCGGGGGGCGAGGTTAGTTACGCAGTATTTT.

This rearrangement joins TRBV15 to TRBJ2-1; the match to TRBD2 covers 13 bases. With V trimmed by 0 bases and J by 9 bases, 5 bases remained unmatched. From germline, CDR1 is LNHNV and CDR2 YYDKDF (reference sequence). The CDR3 is 16 residues long. The CDR3: CATSRERLAGGIEQFF. The CDR3 DNA sequence: TGTGCCACCAGCAGAGAGAGACTAGCGGGGGGAATTGAGCAGTTCTTC.

Within the sample, this clone is medium-sized. The chain recombines TRBV28 with TRBJ2-2; no clear D gene. Germline V gene sequence: CDR1 MDHEN, CDR2 SYDVKM. Trimming removed 3 bases from V and 4 bases from J, with 18 bases in between. The CDR3 contains 17 residues. DNA for the CDR3: TGTGCCAGCAGTTTTACCGCCTCGCGTAGTACCACCGGGGAGCTGTTTTTT. This encodes CASSFTASRSTTGELFF.

This clone appeared a single time. This chain joins TRBV4-2 and TRBJ2-2; D gene ambiguous. Germline V gives CDR1 LGHNA, CDR2 YNFKEQ. The V gene lost 0 bases and the J gene lost 0 bases, with 8 bases spanning the gap. The CDR3 loop spans 16 amino acids. Written as DNA, the CDR3 is TGTGCCAGCAGCCAAGATACACGAACGAACACCGGGGAGCTGTTTTTT. This sequence encodes CASSQDTRTNTGELFF.

J is TRBJ1-5 and V is TRBV6-5; TRBD1 is a possible D gene (6 bases). V was pared by 2 bases and J by 5 bases, with 10 bases between. CDR1 is MNHEY, CDR2 SVGAGI, per germline. The CDR3 is 14 amino acids. Written as DNA, the CDR3 is TGTGCCAGCAGTTACCGGACAGACCATCAGCCCCAGCATTTT. Protein: CASSYRTDHQPQHF.

The V call is TRBV5-6, the J call TRBJ1-5; the D gene is possibly TRBD1 (5 bases). The length of the CDR3 is 16 residues. With 4 bases removed from V and 0 bases from J, the gap between germline ends came to 14 bases. Germline V gene lookup returns CDR1 SGHDT and CDR2 YYEEEE. The CDR3 DNA reads as TGTGCCAGCAGCCGCCGGGACTCACATAGCAATCAGCCCCAGCATTTT. Amino acid sequence: CASSRRDSHSNQPQHF. Filled out from reference TRBV5-6 and TRBJ1-5, the complete variable domain reads DAGVTQSPTHLIKTRGQQVTLRCSPKSGHDTVSWYQQALGQGPQFIFQYYEEEERQRGNFPDRFSGHQFPNYSSELNVNALLLGDSALYLCASSRRDSHSNQPQHFGDGTRLSIL.

This clone came up a few times. The chain employs TRBV6-6 and TRBJ2-5; D is unresolved. The CDR3 has 13 residues. The germline V gene has CDR1 MNHNY and CDR2 SVGAGI (reference sequence). The germline V and J ends were trimmed by 5 bases and 7 bases, with 14 bases remaining between them. The CDR3 DNA reads as TGTGCCAGCAGTCCCCCCGACCGGAGGACCCAGTACTTC. This gives the protein CASSPPDRRTQYF.

V gene TRBV2 combines with J gene TRBJ1-1; D is ambiguous. The length of the CDR3 is 13 residues. Trimming took off 5 bases at V and 4 bases at J, with 11 bases between the two ends. Germline CDR1 and CDR2: SNHLY and FYNNEI. This CDR3 reads CASSSGNPTEAFF. DNA of the CDR3: TGTGCCAGCAGTTCCGGGAATCCCACTGAAGCTTTCTTT.

V is TRBV29-1 and J is TRBJ2-7; 10 positions match TRBD1. V shed 1 base and J 11 bases; nucleotides not matched to a gene: 11. Germline CDR1 reads SQVTM; CDR2 reads ANQGSEA. This CDR3 has 14 amino acids. The CDR3 reads CSVEAGTGASQEYF. The CDR3 nucleotides read TGCAGCGTTGAAGCCGGGACAGGGGCTTCCCAAGAGTACTTC.

By its share, this clone is medium-sized. The genes are TRBV7-9 and TRBJ2-7; 8 positions match TRBD2. The V and J ends lost 5 bases and 2 bases, in that order; junction bases with no gene match: 8. The CDR3 contains 15 residues. Germline V gene sequence: CDR1 SEHNR, CDR2 FQNEAQ (reference sequence). The CDR3 nucleotides are TGTGCCAGCAGCCCCCCGGGGGGGGGAGCCTACGAGCAGTACTTC. Translation: CASSPPGGGAYEQYF.

This clone is classed as medium-sized (0.01 to 0.1%). This sequence joins TRBV5-1 and TRBJ2-5, with D tentatively TRBD1 (6 bases). The germline V gene has CDR1 SGHRS and CDR2 YFSETQ. The CDR3 is made up of 15 amino acids. Trimming took 2 bases from V and 3 from J, leaving 14 bases between them. The CDR3 loop is CASSFPGTSKETQYF. For the CDR3, the DNA is TGCGCCAGCAGCTTCCCGGGGACAAGCAAAGAGACCCAGTACTTC.

This clone came up a few times. This sequence joins TRBV7-6 and TRBJ1-6; D not certain. With 5 bases removed from V and 7 bases from J, the gap between germline ends came to 18 bases. This CDR3 contains 16 residues. CDR1 is SGHVS, CDR2 FNYEAQ, per germline. The CDR3 nucleotides read TGTGCCAGCAGCCCCCAACCCCAGGCCCTGAATTCACCCCTCCACTTT. It is translated as CASSPQPQALNSPLHF. The whole variable domain, filled in from reference TRBV7-6 and TRBJ1-6, reads GAGVSQSPRYKVTKRGQDVALRCDPISGHVSLYWYRQALGQGPEFLTYFNYEAQQDKSGLPNDRFSAERPEGSISTLTIQRTEQRDSAMYRCASSPQPQALNSPLHFGNGTRLTVT.

The CDR3 coding sequence is TGTGCCAGCAGTCTCTCCAGCGGGGGGGAGCTGTTTTTT. It encodes CASSLSSGGELFF. This rearrangement joins TRBV6-5 to TRBJ2-2, with TRBD2 as a possible D gene (6 bases). Per germline, CDR1 MNHEY and CDR2 SVGAGI. Trimming pared 5 bases from V and 8 bases from J, leaving 12 bases between. CDR3 length: 13 residues.

V is TRBV6-1 and J is TRBJ1-2; no clear D gene. V was cut by 5 bases and J by 8 bases, with 6 bases left in between. In germline, CDR1 is MNHNS, CDR2 SASEGT. This CDR3 is 10 amino acids long. CDR3 nucleotide sequence: TGTGCCAGCAGTTACATAGGCTACACCTTC. Translated: CASSYIGYTF.

The rearrangement joins TRBV7-2 to TRBJ1-5; unclear D gene. V was cut by 4 bases and J by 9 bases, with 19 bases left in between. The CDR3 covers 15 residues. The germline gives CDR1 SGHTA, CDR2 FQGNSA. This chain's CDR3 is CASSSGRGSNPPQHF. CDR3 nucleotide sequence: TGTGCCAGCAGCTCCGGTCGAGGGAGCAACCCGCCCCAGCATTTT.

The chain couples TRBV7-9 to TRBJ2-3, with TRBD2 matching over 13 bases. In germline, CDR1 is SEHNR, CDR2 FQNEAQ (reference sequence). The CDR3 runs 15 residues. J was trimmed by 4 bases and V by 5 bases; bases with no gene match: 3. CDR3 DNA: TGTGCCAGCAGCGGAGGGACTAGCGGGGCAGATACGCAGTATTTT. Its translation: CASSGGTSGADTQYF.